The text below deals with one T cell receptor (beta chain). The antigen is not known. This sample stems from a study of cytomegalovirus exposure and HLA in healthy donors. The assay was immunoSEQ multiplex PCR, and TCRdb's table has in-frame clones only and misses some. The sample yields under 100,000 clones, roughly 94% seen once. Study conclusions and caveats: According to a later analysis, TCR clusters from the first cohort tended to co-occur in the roughly 120 validation repertoires.

The V segment lost 3 bases and the J segment 2 bases; nucleotides outside the gene matches: 7. The CDR3 spans 16 residues. The germline V gene has CDR1 LNHDA and CDR2 SQIVND (reference sequence). This clonotype originated in a woman aged 18-29 years in good health and CMV-seronegative. Sequenced: PBMCs. This rearrangement joins TRBV19 to TRBJ2-3; 8 nucleotides match TRBD1. The CDR3 spells CASSMGTGLLTDTQYF. The DNA for the CDR3 is TGTGCCAGTAGTATGGGGACAGGCCTCCTCACAGATACGCAGTATTTT.